This T cell receptor gamma chain derives from a study of Vδ1+ human thymocytes. General study findings and limits: In the thymus, TRG and TRD repertoires looked highly polyclonal with Gaussian CDR3 lengths. Approximately 20% of thymic delta-chain sequences were Vdelta2, with few Vdelta3, unlike blood Vdelta1+ controls. TRG sequences recurred across donors, whereas TRD sequences stayed essentially private.

Details on this clone: Its antigen remains unknown.

Between roughly 98% and 99.6% of sorted thymocytes were Vdelta1+. The template was reverse-transcribed extracted RNA. The CDR3 regions were amplified by multiplex PCR from V-gene primers to a constant-region primer. TCRdb fed the multiplex PCR reads into CATT to redo clone calling. The top ten clones hold over 1.5% of a sample with 20,000 to 25,000 gamma-chain clones, roughly an eighth of them seen once. Germline CDR1 EGSNGY, CDR2 YDSYNSKV. CDR3 length: 14 residues. V shed 0 bases and J 4 bases; nucleotides not matched to a gene: 6. The clonotype was recovered from a child younger than two who had congenital heart surgery. The J gene is TRGJ1 or TRGJ2, the V gene TRGV2. Sequencing was performed on Vdelta1+ gamma-delta thymocytes from the thymus. Subset reported: FACS-sorted CD3+ TCRalphabeta- TCRVdelta1+ TCRVdelta2- thymocytes. CDR3 loop: CATWDGPQYYKKLF. The CDR3 nucleotides are TGTGCCACCTGGGACGGGCCTCAATATTATAAGAAACTCTTT.